This T cell receptor (beta chain) derives from a study of blood T cell repertoires in COVID-19. Turning to the study itself: Sources were T cells, B-cell-depleted T cells, or PBMCs; the material itself was cDNA or gDNA.

This clone has just one count. Participant-given clinical history determined each cohort assignment. Cohort 3 recovered donors had two negative PCRs, clearance, or symptom resolution. CDR1 is SGHNT, CDR2 YYREEE, per germline (reference sequence). The CDR3 length is 14 residues. The J segment lost 3 bases and the V segment lost 5 bases, leaving 5 bases of the junction unmatched. Original methodology: Researchers report that nucleated cell counts were estimated from reference gene primer amplification. Clones were read by immunoSEQ multiplex PCR, and TCRdb kept only the in-frame ones, dropping some. That table supplies the V and J calls and clone size; D and trimming were determined from the DNA. The sample records 110,000 to 150,000 clones, around four fifths being singletons.

What was sequenced was PBMCs or T cells enriched from blood (not recorded which). The source of this sequence is a woman aged 40 to 50 who had recovered from COVID-19. The rearrangement uses TRBV5-4 and TRBJ2-3, with 8 bases fitting TRBD1. CDR3 nucleotides: TGTGCCAGCAGGCCCGACAGGGGAACAGATACGCAGTATTTT. It codes for CASRPDRGTDTQYF.